The entry that follows covers one T cell receptor beta chain sequence. Its antigen is not identified. The CDR3 is 14 amino acids. V shed 4 bases and J 4 bases; nucleotides not matched to a gene: 4. CDR1 is MNHNY, CDR2 SVGAGI, per germline (reference sequence). This record comes from a study of beta chain features in type 1 diabetes. Study results and caveats: Moderate but significant shortening of TCRB CDR3s was recorded in all four CD4+ subsets from Type 1 diabetes patients.

Reverse transcribing all isolated RNA meant expressed TCRB transcripts were sequenced. The table came from immunoSEQ multiplex PCR; TCRdb's copy has only in-frame clones and leaves some out. The sample consists of 600,000 to 750,000 clones, approximately 13% of them appearing once. Input material: naive CD4+ T cells from blood. The sequence derives from a man aged 30 to 39 with type 1 diabetes. The chain joins TRBV6-6 to TRBJ1-2; 9 bases agree with TRBD1. CDR3 bases: TGTGCCAGCAGTTCCGGGACAGGGAGCTATGGCTACACCTTC. The encoded protein is CASSSGTGSYGYTF.